The T cell receptor beta chain described here comes from a study of T-cell memory formation after mild COVID-19. The V gene end was trimmed by 5 bases and the J gene end by 6 bases; junction bases not matched to a gene: 6. The CDR3 totals 15 residues. Per germline, CDR1 MNHEY and CDR2 SVGAGI. This clonotype has only a few counts. Antigen specificity is unknown. Study-wide results and caveats: CD4/CD8 balance characterized clones contracting day 15 to 85, and CD4+ skew characterized later expanders.

It was 5'RACE with constant-segment primers that produced the TCR alpha and TCR beta cDNA libraries, which carried sample barcodes and UMIs. Using its own MiXCR run on the 5' RACE reads, TCRdb lists one record per CDR3 protein. Of around 260,000 distinct CDR3 sequences detected, 16% appear once; the ten largest clones hold about a fifth. V and J are TRBV6-5 and TRBJ2-3; 12 positions agree with TRBD2. This TCR was recovered from a man younger than 35 who had mild COVID-19 (a few samples of this study predate the infection). Cell type and time point are not known. The sample consisted of PBMCs or a T cell subset sorted from them (not recorded which). The CDR3 loop is CASSRSSGGADTQYF. As DNA, the CDR3 is TGTGCCAGCAGTCGTTCTAGCGGGGGGGCTGATACGCAGTATTTT.